Each of the 16 T cell receptor beta chains below was sequenced from the same sample in a study of OX40 agonist ivuxolimab in advanced cancers. The method was immunoSEQ multiplex PCR; TCRdb's version includes in-frame clones alone and lacks a portion of them. The sample has some 76,000 clones; about 93% are singletons. The sample was CD4+ or CD8+ T cells sorted from blood, taken in a trial of the OX40 agonist ivuxolimab. The receptor set was obtained from an adult with an advanced solid tumor such as melanoma, head and neck, liver or kidney cancer.

This chain links TRBV27 with TRBJ1-1, with D unclear. The V gene's germline CDR1 is MNHEY and CDR2 SMNVEV (reference sequence). This CDR3 has 13 residues. The V and J ends lost 6 bases and 6 bases respectively, with 14 bases between them. The CDR3 protein is CASRWTSSAEAFF. The CDR3 nucleotides read TGTGCCAGCAGGTGGACTTCCTCGGCTGAAGCTTTCTTT.

V usage is TRBV13 and J usage is TRBJ2-7, with D unresolved. The CDR3 is 13 amino acids. V lost 4 bases, J lost 1 base, and 8 bases lay in between. Germline assignment: CDR1 PRHDT and CDR2 FYEKMQ (reference sequence). The CDR3 sequence: CASSSPQSYEQYF. CDR3 DNA sequence: TGTGCCAGCAGCTCGCCCCAGTCCTACGAGCAGTACTTC.

The chain employs TRBV18 and TRBJ2-3; D gene ambiguous. The germline V gene encodes CDR1 KGHSH and CDR2 LQKENI. The ends were cut back, 1 base at V and 0 bases at J, with 5 bases in the middle. This CDR3 contains 14 residues. The CDR3 nucleotides are TGTGCCAGCTCACCACAGGTTAGCACAGATACGCAGTATTTT. As protein: CASSPQVSTDTQYF.

This clone was detected once. This chain joins TRBV6-5 and TRBJ2-5; D is uncertain. The CDR3 sequence is 13 residues long. The germline CDR1 and CDR2 sequences are MNHEY and SVGAGI. Trimming shortened V by 2 bases and J by 2 bases, and 6 bases separated the two germline ends. The CDR3 sequence: CASSYVRQETQYF. The DNA of the CDR3 is TGTGCCAGCAGTTACGTACGGCAAGAGACCCAGTACTTC.

The chain links TRBV6-1 to TRBJ1-2; D is unresolved. CDR1 and CDR2 (germline): MNHNS, SASEGT. The V gene lost 7 bases and the J gene lost 8 bases, with 11 bases spanning the gap. This CDR3 is built from 11 residues. CDR3 region: CASIGSYGYTF. The CDR3 nucleotides are TGTGCCAGCATAGGCAGTTACGGCTACACCTTC.

The chain employs TRBV27 and TRBJ2-3, with 9 bases lining up with TRBD2. The V and J ends lost 4 bases and 11 bases, in that order; junction bases with no gene match: 10. Per the germline V gene, CDR1 is MNHEY and CDR2 is SMNVEV (reference sequence). The length of the CDR3 is 14 residues. DNA of the CDR3: TGTGCCAGCAGTTCCATAATTAGCGGGGGCGGGCAGTATTTT. This codes for CASSSIISGGGQYF.

The chain carries TRBV23-1 and TRBJ1-1; D is unclear. TRBV23-1 is given ORF status, its function remaining uncertain. The CDR3 is 10 residues long. The V end lost 6 bases, the J end lost 11 bases, and 10 bases lay between the germline ends. CDR3 coding DNA: TGCGCCAGCAGCACTGTAGCCGCTTTCTTT. This codes for CASSTVAAFF.

The chain uses TRBV27 and TRBJ2-5, with unresolved D. Germline CDR1 reads MNHEY; CDR2 reads SMNVEV (reference sequence). The V end was cut by 5 bases, the J end by 1 base, with 8 bases between. The CDR3 runs 13 residues. In DNA form, the CDR3 reads TGTGCCAGCAGTACTCCTTTCCAAGAGACCCAGTACTTC. Its protein product is CASSTPFQETQYF.

This clone was detected only once. V gene TRBV6-5 combines with J gene TRBJ1-1; 8 bases fit TRBD1. J gave up 5 bases and V 9 bases, and 8 bases lay outside the gene matches. The CDR3 sequence is 13 residues long. Germline CDR1 is MNHEY and CDR2 is SVGAGI. The DNA for the CDR3 is TGTGCCAGTGCGACAGGGGATGGTACTGAAGCTTTCTTT. Protein: CASATGDGTEAFF.

V and J are TRBV9 and TRBJ1-5, with D uncertain. This CDR3 contains 15 residues. Trimming removed 0 bases from V and 4 bases from J, with 11 bases in between. Germline V lookup: CDR1 SGDLS, CDR2 YYNGEE. CDR3 residues: CASSVGGAGNQPQHF. DNA for the CDR3: TGTGCCAGCAGCGTAGGGGGAGCTGGAAATCAGCCCCAGCATTTT.

The CDR3 is CASSVGDRGSDPQHF. The CDR3 DNA reads TGTGCCAGCAGCGTAGGGGACAGGGGCTCCGACCCCCAGCATTTT. The chain combines TRBV9 with TRBJ1-5; 10 bases are a match to TRBD1. This CDR3 has 15 residues. Per the germline V gene, CDR1 is SGDLS and CDR2 is YYNGEE. J gave up 10 bases and V 0 bases, and 7 bases lay outside the gene matches.

J is TRBJ2-1 and V is TRBV7-2; D gene ambiguous. Trimming cost V 5 bases and J 2 bases, with 7 bases left between them. The CDR3 totals 13 residues. Germline values: CDR1 SGHTA, CDR2 FQGNSA. The CDR3 nucleotides are TGTGCCAGCAGCCCCAGAGCCTACAATGAGCAGTTCTTC. Protein: CASSPRAYNEQFF.

V gene TRBV5-5 combines with J gene TRBJ2-7; 9 nucleotides align to TRBD1. The CDR3 covers 16 residues. The V segment lost 0 bases and the J segment 3 bases; nucleotides outside the gene matches: 7. Germline assignment: CDR1 SGHKS and CDR2 YYEKEE (reference sequence). The CDR3 nucleotides read TGTGCCAGCAGCTTGGATTCCGGGACAGGGATCTACGAGCAGTACTTC. Its translation: CASSLDSGTGIYEQYF.

This chain connects TRBV5-1 to TRBJ2-7; D is ambiguous. The germline gives CDR1 SGHRS, CDR2 YFSETQ. V was pared by 5 bases and J by 0 bases, with 3 bases between. The CDR3 sequence is 11 residues long. The CDR3 coding sequence is TGCGCCAGCAGGGGCTCCTACGAGCAGTACTTC. The encoded protein is CASRGSYEQYF.

The V gene is TRBV6-5, the J gene TRBJ1-1, with a tentative D call TRBD1 (5 bases). This CDR3 contains 15 residues. Trimming took off 5 bases at V and 1 base at J, with 14 bases between the two ends. CDR1 and CDR2 (germline): MNHEY, SVGAGI. CDR3 loop: CASSIHLGGNTEAFF. The CDR3 nucleotides read TGTGCCAGCAGTATTCATTTGGGGGGGAACACTGAAGCTTTCTTT.

The chain joins TRBV4-2 to TRBJ1-1; a weak D match, TRBD1 (5 bases). CDR1 and CDR2 (germline): LGHNA, YNFKEQ. The V and J ends lost 1 base and 4 bases respectively, with 22 bases between them. The CDR3 covers 18 residues. The CDR3 coding sequence is TGTGCCAGCAGCCAAGGGAAGGGGTTTGGAGGTATAGGCACTGAAGCTTTCTTT. This gives the protein CASSQGKGFGGIGTEAFF.